This passage covers 10 T cell receptor beta chains from one sample sequenced in a study of blood T cell repertoires in COVID-19. Sequencing used immunoSEQ multiplex PCR; TCRdb keeps in-frame clones, though not all of them. The sample holds hundreds of thousands of clones, roughly 80% seen once. The sequenced sample was peripheral blood. These receptors were collected from a woman aged 40 to 50 with active or convalescent COVID-19.

The chain recombines TRBV18 with TRBJ2-5; TRBD1 aligns across 7 bases. This CDR3 contains 13 residues. Germline V CDR1 and CDR2: KGHSH, LQKENI. V shed 6 bases, J shed 1 base, and the junction held 2 bases outside the gene matches. The CDR3 sequence: CASSRDSQETQYF. In DNA form, the CDR3 reads TGTGCCAGCTCCAGGGACAGCCAAGAGACCCAGTACTTC.

This clone was seen a single time. The V and J genes are TRBV2 and TRBJ1-4, with no clear D. The CDR3 is 15 residues long. The ends were cut back, 7 bases at V and 6 bases at J, with 18 bases in the middle. The germline V gene encodes CDR1 SNHLY and CDR2 FYNNEI. CDR3 bases: TGTGCCAGCATGGGAAGGACCGGGGTTGATGAAAAACTGTTTTTT. It is translated as CASMGRTGVDEKLFF.

This sequence joins TRBV9 and TRBJ2-1, with D possibly being TRBD2 (6 bases). From germline, CDR1 is SGDLS and CDR2 YYNGEE. The CDR3 spans 15 residues. V lost 5 bases and J 8 bases, leaving 20 bases between the germline ends. CDR3 bases: TGTGCCAGCAGTTCCCCCGGAGGGCCTAAGGATGAGCAGTTCTTC. Protein: CASSSPGGPKDEQFF.

This sequence joins TRBV30 and TRBJ2-7, with TRBD2 as a possible D gene (6 bases). The length of the CDR3 is 14 residues. Trimming cost V 1 base and J 3 bases, with 13 bases left between them. In germline, CDR1 is GTSNPN, CDR2 SVGIG (reference sequence). For the CDR3, the DNA is TGTGCCTGGAGTGCTAGTAGCGGTCTCTACGAGCAGTACTTC. It specifies CAWSASSGLYEQYF.

The chain carries TRBV15 and TRBJ2-7; unclear D gene. From germline, CDR1 is LNHNV and CDR2 YYDKDF (reference sequence). V gave up 5 bases and J gave up 7 bases, with 18 bases separating them. This CDR3 has 14 amino acids. The CDR3 reads CATSRLGANREQYF. The CDR3 region has the DNA TGTGCCACCAGCCGTCTTGGAGCAAATCGGGAGCAGTACTTC.

This sequence joins TRBV9 and TRBJ1-5; possible D gene TRBD1, 5 bases. The V gene's germline CDR1 is SGDLS and CDR2 YYNGEE. V was pared by 0 bases and J by 6 bases, with 13 bases between. This CDR3 has 15 amino acids. The CDR3 reads CASSVEAGPGQPQHF. CDR3 nucleotide sequence: TGTGCCAGCAGCGTAGAGGCAGGGCCGGGTCAGCCCCAGCATTTT.

This clone came up a few times. V and J are TRBV28 and TRBJ1-6, with a possible D match to TRBD1 (5 bases). The CDR3 has 14 amino acids. Germline V CDR1 and CDR2: MDHEN, SYDVKM. V was clipped by 6 bases and J by 4 bases, with 10 bases between them. This chain's CDR3 is CASSSRVYNSPLHF. CDR3 DNA: TGTGCCAGCAGCAGCAGGGTGTATAATTCACCCCTCCACTTT. Based on the CDR3 plus reference TRBV28 and TRBJ1-6, the full variable domain is DVKVTQSSRYLVKRTGEKVFLECVQDMDHENMFWYRQDPGLGLRLIYFSYDVKMKEKGDIPEGYSVSREKKERFSLILESASTNQTSMYLCASSSRVYNSPLHFGNGTRLTVT.

The chain is built from TRBV12-3 or TRBV12-4 and TRBJ2-1; 9 nucleotides align to TRBD1. Trimming took 7 bases from V and 9 from J; bases not matched to a gene: 7. The CDR3 length is 13 residues. The CDR3 nucleotides read TGTGCCAGCACCATGACAGGGGGGGGTGAGCAGTTCTTC. This sequence encodes CASTMTGGGEQFF.

This clone appeared once. The chain couples TRBV19 to TRBJ2-3; 14 bases are a match to TRBD2. The CDR3 has 15 amino acids. Trimming cost V 3 bases and J 5 bases; bases outside gene matches: 1. Germline V gene data show CDR1 as LNHDA and CDR2 as SQIVND (reference sequence). The chain's CDR3 is CASSIGLAGGDTQYF. The CDR3 bases are TGTGCCAGTAGTATCGGACTAGCGGGAGGAGATACGCAGTATTTT. The full variable domain, rest sourced from reference TRBV19 and TRBJ2-3, is DGGITQSPKYLFRKEGQNVTLSCEQNLNHDAMYWYRQDPGQGLRLIYYSQIVNDFQKGDIAEGYSVSREKKESFPLTVTSAQKNPTAFYLCASSIGLAGGDTQYFGPGTRLTVL.

V usage is TRBV24-1 and J usage is TRBJ2-7; 15 nucleotides agree with TRBD2. Germline lookup yields CDR1 KGHDR and CDR2 SFDVKD. The length of the CDR3 is 20 residues. The J segment lost 4 bases and the V segment lost 5 bases, leaving 17 bases of the junction unmatched. The CDR3 DNA sequence: TGTGCCACCAGTGCTTCTCACGGACTAGCGGGAGGGCCTGGGATATACGAGCAGTACTTC. Translated, it gives CATSASHGLAGGPGIYEQYF.